A single T cell receptor beta chain is shown here with its context. The antigen is not known. This entry is derived from a study of B cell selection in AIRE deficiency. Findings of the study overall: Patient Tconv cells held 25% to 35% of Treg sequences shared by healthy donors. Tconv and Treg cells from AIRE-deficient patients resembled healthy donors in TCRBV usage, CDR3 length and diversity.

Methods used by the authors: Pooled conventional T cells gave 95,000 to 120,000 patient and 1.5x10^5 or so donor TCRbeta sequences. Clones were sequenced by immunoSEQ multiplex PCR, and TCRdb holds only the in-frame ones, with some missing. V and J calls and clone size are given by that table; D and trimming were obtained from the DNA. The sample yields fewer than 30,000 clones, roughly 96% seen once. Germline V lookup: CDR1 ENHRY, CDR2 SYGVKD. The ends lost 4 bases at V and 4 bases at J; junction bases unmatched: 4. The CDR3 runs 15 residues. Sorting defined conventional CD4 T cells as CD4+CD127+. This receptor was taken from a human donor with AIRE deficiency. J is TRBJ2-3 and V is TRBV10-3, with TRBD1 identical over 11 bases. Sequences were obtained from conventional CD4+ T cells sorted from PBMCs. The CDR3 region is CAISAGDRGSDTQYF. The CDR3 DNA sequence: TGTGCCATCAGTGCGGGGGACAGGGGGTCAGATACGCAGTATTTT.